This T cell receptor (beta chain) was sequenced in a study of technical replicates of blood from a few donors. Sequenced by immunoSEQ multiplex PCR; TCRdb stores in-frame clones only, minus some. The sample gives some 54,000 clones, 93% of which show up once; 4.2% is in the top ten. The germline gives CDR1 SGHVS, CDR2 FQNEAQ. The CDR3 extends over 14 amino acids. Trimming left V 5 bases short and J 8 bases short, with 15 bases between. The chain has TRBV7-8 and TRBJ1-4; D not certain. Input material: PBMCs. The TCR was taken from a human donor in good health. Some clones in this sample may be carry-over from other donors' samples. CDR3 residues: CASSLDRRGEKLFF. DNA of the CDR3: TGTGCCAGCAGCCTTGACCGCCGAGGGGAAAAACTGTTTTTT.